The 22 T cell receptor beta chains presented below share a single source sample, sequenced in a study of response to subunit inactivated influenza vaccine. TCRdb passed the RT-PCR reads through MiXCR, listing each CDR3 protein once. Of some 570,000 distinct CDR3 sequences listed, roughly 10% are singletons. These records were also assigned to another study, of T cells expressing NK-cell markers. That work adds: cDNA encoding TCR beta was synthesized via 5'RACE template switching incorporating UMIs.

The sample consisted of PBMCs from blood, taken on the day of vaccination. These receptors were collected from a man in his fifties who received an inactivated influenza vaccine.

The chain employs TRBV14 and TRBJ2-3; D uncertain. The CDR3 is 14 residues long. From germline, CDR1 is SGHDN and CDR2 FVKESK. Trimming cost V 3 bases and J 8 bases, with 15 bases left between them. The DNA of the CDR3 is TGTGCCAGCAGCCATTCGGCTGTTGGTGGTACGCAGTATTTT. Its protein product is CASSHSAVGGTQYF.

This clonotype was found many times. The chain joins TRBV29-1 to TRBJ2-1; 12 bases agree with TRBD2. Germline assignment: CDR1 SQVTM and CDR2 ANQGSEA. The CDR3 has 15 residues. The ends lost 7 bases at V and 3 bases at J; junction bases unmatched: 7. CDR3: CSAKTSGGGYNEQFF. The CDR3 DNA reads as TGCAGCGCAAAGACTAGCGGGGGCGGCTACAATGAGCAGTTCTTC.

This clonotype appeared many times. J is TRBJ2-3 and V is TRBV15, with 10 bases identical to TRBD1. With 3 bases clipped from V and 3 bases from J, the junction kept 0 bases outside the gene matches. Germline loops: CDR1 LNHNV, CDR2 YYDKDF (reference sequence). The CDR3 loop spans 14 amino acids. The CDR3 is CATSRGQGTDTQYF. In DNA, the CDR3 is TGTGCCACCAGCAGGGGACAGGGGACAGATACGCAGTATTTT.

V usage is TRBV11-2 and J usage is TRBJ2-2; D call uncertain. V dropped 5 bases and J dropped 0 bases, with 19 bases sitting between them. The length of the CDR3 is 18 residues. CDR1 and CDR2 (germline): SGHAT, FQNNGV. CDR3 protein: CASSPFNIVTTNTGELFF. CDR3 nucleotides: TGTGCCAGCAGCCCCTTTAACATAGTCACCACGAACACCGGGGAGCTGTTTTTT.

The chain carries TRBV7-2 and TRBJ2-7, with 9 bases aligning to TRBD2. This CDR3 is built from 14 residues. V lost 4 bases, J lost 2 bases, and 3 bases stayed unmatched. The germline CDR1 and CDR2 sequences are SGHTA and FQGNSA. The CDR3 DNA reads as TGTGCCAGCAGCTCGGGGACTAGCACCTACGAGCAGTACTTC. This sequence encodes CASSSGTSTYEQYF.

This clonotype was counted a few times. The V gene is TRBV4-1, the J gene TRBJ2-1, with 8 bases that match TRBD2. J lost 5 bases, V lost 2 bases, and 17 bases had no gene match. The CDR3 runs 19 residues. Germline-derived CDR1 and CDR2 are MGHRA and YSYEKL. CDR3 residues: CASSQIGVNRGGLHNEQFF. As DNA, the CDR3 is TGCGCCAGCAGCCAAATAGGGGTTAACCGGGGGGGACTACACAATGAGCAGTTCTTC.

This clonotype was seen at least ten times. The CDR3 region has the DNA TGCAGTGCTATCCCAACCACAGGGAAGGGAAGCACAGATACGCAGTATTTT. It encodes CSAIPTTGKGSTDTQYF. The V call is TRBV20-1, the J call TRBJ2-3; TRBD1 is a possible D gene (6 bases). The ends were cut back, 4 bases at V and 0 bases at J, with 20 bases in the middle. This CDR3 region has 17 residues. Germline V gene sequence: CDR1 DFQATT, CDR2 SNEGSKA (reference sequence).

The chain joins TRBV20-1 to TRBJ2-7; D call uncertain. This CDR3 spans 12 amino acids. Between the trimmed V and J ends, which lost 4 bases and 1 base, there was a span of 8 bases. Per the germline V gene, CDR1 is DFQATT and CDR2 is SNEGSKA (reference sequence). CDR3 in amino acids: CSANPDSYEQYF. CDR3 nucleotide sequence: TGCAGTGCTAACCCAGATTCCTACGAGCAGTACTTC.

This clonotype appeared many times. The rearrangement links TRBV2 to TRBJ1-2; D ambiguous. V was trimmed by 5 bases and J by 4 bases, leaving 14 bases between them. The length of the CDR3 is 14 residues. CDR1 is SNHLY, CDR2 FYNNEI, per germline. The CDR3 coding sequence is TGTGCCAGCAGTTTGACCGGGGAAGGCTATGGCTACACCTTC. Translated: CASSLTGEGYGYTF.

This clonotype has at least ten counts. The chain is built from TRBV29-1 and TRBJ2-1; 8 bases map to TRBD2. V gave up 3 bases and J gave up 1 base; unmatched junction bases: 8. CDR1 and CDR2 (germline): SQVTM, ANQGSEA. The CDR3 spans 16 residues. CDR3 sequence: CSVDPTSEISYNEQFF. CDR3 DNA: TGCAGCGTTGATCCGACTAGCGAGATTTCCTACAATGAGCAGTTCTTC.

In regard to this clonotype: At one of its ends the junction is not consistent with the germline gene, which may arise from a read error. This chain connects TRBV3-1 to TRBJ2-5; D is tentatively TRBD1 or TRBD2 (6 bases each). The germline V gene encodes CDR1 LGHDT and CDR2 YNNKEL (reference sequence). The CDR3 is 15 amino acids. CDR3 nucleotide sequence: TGTGCCAGCAGCCTGGGGGGCACTTCCCAAGTGACCCAGTACTTC. It encodes CASSLGGTSQVTQYF.

This clonotype was picked up many times. J is TRBJ2-2 and V is TRBV29-1, with no clear D. Germline V lookup: CDR1 SQVTM, CDR2 ANQGSEA. V was pared by 7 bases and J by 0 bases, with 9 bases between. The CDR3 is 13 residues long. The CDR3 loop is CSGKQANTGELFF. CDR3 DNA: TGCAGCGGGAAGCAGGCGAACACCGGGGAGCTGTTTTTT.

This clonotype was seen more than once but under ten times. This chain links TRBV29-1 with TRBJ2-1; no firm D call. Trimming shortened V by 4 bases and J by 1 base, and 5 bases separated the two germline ends. The CDR3 loop spans 12 amino acids. The germline gives CDR1 SQVTM, CDR2 ANQGSEA. CDR3 in amino acids: CSVVGSYNEQFF. CDR3 bases: TGCAGCGTTGTTGGGTCCTACAATGAGCAGTTCTTC.

In regard to this clonotype: A read error is possible here, since a much larger clone lies one base away. V is TRBV7-2 and J is TRBJ2-6; D may be TRBD2 (5 bases). CDR1 is SGHTA, CDR2 FQGNSA, per germline. Trimming left V 2 bases short and J 0 bases short, with 11 bases between. CDR3 length: 17 amino acids. The CDR3 sequence: CASSLHPRGSGANVLTF. CDR3 DNA: TGTGCCAGCAGCTTACACCCACGGGGCTCTGGGGCCAACGTCCTGACTTTC.

The chain carries TRBV25-1 and TRBJ2-5, with a weak D call TRBD2 (6 bases). Germline-derived CDR1 and CDR2 are MGHDK and SYGVNS. V lost 3 bases to trimming and J lost 2 bases, with 13 bases between them. This CDR3 is built from 15 residues. The CDR3 sequence is CASSDHHRGQETQYF. The CDR3 region has the DNA TGTGCCAGCAGTGATCACCATCGGGGGCAAGAGACCCAGTACTTC.

A few counts support this clonotype. J is TRBJ2-7 and V is TRBV4-3; D unresolved. The CDR3 consists of 16 residues. V dropped 4 bases and J dropped 0 bases, with 16 bases sitting between them. Germline V gene sequence: CDR1 LGHNA, CDR2 YSLEER. CDR3 sequence reads: CASSLRGPGSSYEQYF. DNA of the CDR3: TGCGCCAGCAGCCTGCGAGGCCCCGGTAGCTCCTACGAGCAGTACTTC.

This clonotype was counted only a few times. This sequence joins TRBV14 and TRBJ1-1, with D possibly matching TRBD1 (6 bases). Germline V CDR1 and CDR2: SGHDN, FVKESK. Between the trimmed V and J ends, which lost 4 bases and 4 bases, there was a span of 16 bases. This CDR3 spans 15 amino acids. The CDR3 nucleotides are TGTGCCAGCAGCCGTAGGGGGATAGAAGCCACTGAAGCTTTCTTT. Translating it yields CASSRRGIEATEAFF.

This clonotype was observed a handful of times. V usage is TRBV2 and J usage is TRBJ2-2, with D uncertain. Trimming took off 6 bases at V and 0 bases at J, with 2 bases between the two ends. The CDR3 runs to 12 residues. Germline V CDR1 and CDR2: SNHLY, FYNNEI. Here the CDR3 DNA reads TGTGCCAGCAGGTCGAACACCGGGGAGCTGTTTTTT. This codes for CASRSNTGELFF. Supplemented by reference TRBV2 and TRBJ2-2, the full variable domain reads EPEVTQTPSHQVTQMGQEVILRCVPISNHLYFYWYRQILGQKVEFLVSFYNNEISEKSEIFDDQFSVERPDGSNFTLKIRSTKLEDSAMYFCASRSNTGELFFGEGSRLTVL.

There are a few counts of this clonotype. The V and J genes are TRBV12-3 or TRBV12-4 and TRBJ2-5, with a possible D match to TRBD1 (5 bases). The CDR3 has 15 amino acids. Trimming shortened V by 5 bases and J by 1 base, and 14 bases separated the two germline ends. The CDR3 DNA is TGTGCCAGCAGTCTCGTAGACAGCCTCCAAGAGACCCAGTACTTC. Translating it yields CASSLVDSLQETQYF.

This chain uses TRBV6-2 or TRBV6-3 with TRBJ1-2, with D tentatively TRBD1 (5 bases). The germline V gene has CDR1 MNHEY and CDR2 SVGEGT. The germline V and J ends were trimmed by 6 bases and 4 bases, with 27 bases remaining between them. CDR3 length: 18 residues. CDR3 residues: CASSPVTNRRDSRYGYTF. In nucleotides, the CDR3 is TGTGCCAGCAGCCCCGTGACAAACCGCCGGGACTCCCGCTATGGCTACACCTTC.

This clonotype has just a few counts. DNA for the CDR3: TGTGCCAGCAGGACAGGGGTGTTAGATACGCAGTATTTT. Its protein product is CASRTGVLDTQYF. The chain employs TRBV6-1 and TRBJ2-3; 8 bases match TRBD1. J gave up 5 bases and V 6 bases, and 4 bases lay outside the gene matches. The germline V gene has CDR1 MNHNS and CDR2 SASEGT. This CDR3 has 13 amino acids.

In its sample, this clonotype was seen many times. The DNA for the CDR3 is TGTGCCAGCAGCTTAGGAATAGCGGGAGAGAAACCCGAGCAGTACTTC. Translating gives CASSLGIAGEKPEQYF. This sequence joins TRBV7-9 and TRBJ2-7, with TRBD2 matching over 9 bases. This CDR3 is built from 16 residues. The germline V gene has CDR1 SEHNR and CDR2 FQNEAQ (reference sequence). Trimming at V came to 1 base and at J to 6 bases, leaving 10 bases not matched to a gene.